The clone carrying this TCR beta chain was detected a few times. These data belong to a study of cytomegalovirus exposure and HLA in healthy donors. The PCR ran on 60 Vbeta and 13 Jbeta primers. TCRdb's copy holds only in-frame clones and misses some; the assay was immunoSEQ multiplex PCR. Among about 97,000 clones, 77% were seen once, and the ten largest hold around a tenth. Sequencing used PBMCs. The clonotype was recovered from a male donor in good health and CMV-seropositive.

The CDR3: CATNERGLSYEQYF. CDR3 sequence (DNA): TGTGCCACTAACGAGAGAGGGCTGAGCTACGAGCAGTACTTC. The chain has TRBV10-3 and TRBJ2-7; tentatively, D is TRBD2 (5 bases). This CDR3 is 14 amino acids long. CDR1 is ENHRY, CDR2 SYGVKD, per germline. V was clipped by 10 bases and J by 3 bases, with 19 bases between them.